Listed here are 24 T cell receptor beta chains from one sample, sequenced in a study of cytomegalovirus exposure and HLA in healthy donors. The PCR used 60 Vbeta and 13 Jbeta primers. The data were produced by immunoSEQ multiplex PCR, yet TCRdb's version contains in-frame clones alone and is incomplete. The sample has about 140,000 clones, roughly 82% seen once; the top ten hold roughly 3.2%. The sequenced sample was PBMCs. These receptors all stem from a man aged 18 to 29 in good health and CMV-seropositive.

V and J are TRBV2 and TRBJ2-3; the D gene is possibly TRBD2 (6 bases). This CDR3 comprises 15 residues. V was clipped by 7 bases and J by 6 bases, with 20 bases between them. Germline V gene data show CDR1 as SNHLY and CDR2 as FYNNEI. The DNA for the CDR3 is TGTGCCAGCACTCCTGAGGAGGGGCCCCGGGATACGCAGTATTTT. Translated, it gives CASTPEEGPRDTQYF.

This rearrangement joins TRBV14 to TRBJ2-1; the D is unclear. This CDR3 spans 14 amino acids. CDR1 and CDR2 from the germline V gene are SGHDN and FVKESK. V was trimmed by 0 bases and J by 5 bases, leaving 8 bases between them. The CDR3 region is CASSQDGDDNEQFF. In DNA, the CDR3 is TGTGCCAGCAGCCAAGACGGAGACGACAATGAGCAGTTCTTC.

The V gene is TRBV27, the J gene TRBJ2-5; possible D gene TRBD1, 6 bases. CDR1 and CDR2 (germline): MNHEY, SMNVEV (reference sequence). This CDR3 spans 15 amino acids. V lost 3 bases to trimming and J lost 7 bases, with 18 bases between them. The CDR3 here is CASSLQQRLGGTQYF. The CDR3 nucleotides read TGTGCCAGCAGTTTGCAGCAGCGGCTAGGGGGGACCCAGTACTTC.

The J gene is TRBJ1-1, the V gene TRBV7-6, with D maybe TRBD1 (5 bases). The CDR3 is made up of 16 amino acids. The germline V and J ends were trimmed by 0 bases and 2 bases, with 13 bases remaining between them. The germline CDR1 and CDR2 sequences are SGHVS and FNYEAQ. CDR3: CASSLAGWGPNTEAFF. CDR3 DNA sequence: TGTGCCAGCAGCTTAGCGGGTTGGGGCCCTAACACTGAAGCTTTCTTT.

This chain connects TRBV28 to TRBJ2-7, with 8 bases identical to TRBD1. The J segment lost 3 bases and the V segment lost 11 bases, leaving 9 bases of the junction unmatched. The CDR3 consists of 13 residues. Germline V CDR1 and CDR2: MDHEN, SYDVKM. The CDR3 here is CALGQGRVYEQYF. DNA of the CDR3: TGTGCCTTAGGACAGGGAAGGGTCTACGAGCAGTACTTC.

The V and J genes are TRBV5-1 and TRBJ2-3, with 7 bases matching TRBD2. CDR3 length: 15 residues. Germline-derived CDR1 and CDR2 are SGHRS and YFSETQ. V was clipped by 3 bases and J by 2 bases; unmatched bases: 6. DNA for the CDR3: TGCGCCAGCAGCTCCGGGGGGAGGCCCACAGATACGCAGTATTTT. Translating it yields CASSSGGRPTDTQYF. The full variable domain, in which reference TRBV5-1 and TRBJ2-3 provide the parts outside the CDR3, is KAGVTQTPRYLIKTRGQQVTLSCSPISGHRSVSWYQQTPGQGLQFLFEYFSETQRNKGNFPGRFSGRQFSNSRSEMNVSTLELGDSALYLCASSSGGRPTDTQYFGPGTRLTVL.

V gene TRBV10-1 combines with J gene TRBJ2-1, with D perhaps TRBD1 (6 bases). The CDR3 is 15 amino acids. Germline V gene sequence: CDR1 WNHNN, CDR2 SYGVQD (reference sequence). Trimming took 5 bases from V and 10 from J, leaving 21 bases between them. In nucleotides, the CDR3 is TGCGCCAGCAGTAAATCAACAGGGTCAGGAGGAGAGCAGTTCTTC. This codes for CASSKSTGSGGEQFF.

J is TRBJ1-2 and V is TRBV5-1; weak D call: TRBD1 (5 bases). CDR1 is SGHRS, CDR2 YFSETQ, per germline. Trimming cost V 2 bases and J 7 bases, with 15 bases left between them. The CDR3 is 14 amino acids. The CDR3 DNA is TGCGCCAGCAGCTTTGGCAGGGAAAAGATTGGCTACACCTTC. Its protein is CASSFGREKIGYTF.

Worth noting for this clone: The identical CDR3 is also encoded by other nucleotide sequences in the sample. The chain employs TRBV5-1 and TRBJ2-7; D is unresolved. Germline loops: CDR1 SGHRS, CDR2 YFSETQ. V dropped 0 bases and J dropped 3 bases, with 4 bases sitting between them. CDR3 length: 12 amino acids. The CDR3 is CASSLDGYEQYF. The CDR3 DNA follows: TGCGCCAGCAGCTTGGACGGCTACGAGCAGTACTTC.

The chain couples TRBV5-1 to TRBJ2-3, with TRBD1 identical over 12 bases. This CDR3 contains 16 residues. V lost 3 bases to trimming and J lost 2 bases; unmatched junction nucleotides: 4. In germline, CDR1 is SGHRS, CDR2 YFSETQ. The CDR3 DNA reads as TGCGCCAGCAGCTGGGGGACAGGGGGCCTCACAGATACGCAGTATTTT. Its protein is CASSWGTGGLTDTQYF.

This chain uses TRBV6-5 with TRBJ1-5; 8 positions match TRBD1. After removal of 6 bases from V and 2 bases from J, the junction contained 3 bases not matched to a gene. The CDR3 is 14 residues long. Per the germline V gene, CDR1 is MNHEY and CDR2 is SVGAGI. The CDR3 bases are TGTGCCAGCAGCGCGGACAGGGGCAATCAGCCCCAGCATTTT. Protein sequence: CASSADRGNQPQHF.

Note on this clone: Germline and junction disagree at one end, which may indicate a read error. The chain employs TRBV6-1 and TRBJ1-1, with D unresolved. CDR1 and CDR2 from the germline V gene are MNHNS and SASEGT. CDR3 length: 13 amino acids. The DNA for the CDR3 is TGTGCCGGCAGTGTAGGAGGGAACACTGAAGCTTTCTTT. Protein sequence: CAGSVGGNTEAFF.

This chain connects TRBV19 to TRBJ2-1, with D possibly matching TRBD1 (5 bases). The CDR3 is 12 residues long. Trimming removed 3 bases at V and 9 bases at J, with 9 bases between. In germline, CDR1 is LNHDA, CDR2 SQIVND (reference sequence). In nucleotides, the CDR3 is TGTGCCAGTAGTATCTATGACAGTGAGCAGTTCTTC. This translates into CASSIYDSEQFF. Using reference TRBV19 and TRBJ2-1 for the parts outside the CDR3, the full variable domain is DGGITQSPKYLFRKEGQNVTLSCEQNLNHDAMYWYRQDPGQGLRLIYYSQIVNDFQKGDIAEGYSVSREKKESFPLTVTSAQKNPTAFYLCASSIYDSEQFFGPGTRLTVL.

The V gene is TRBV6-1, the J gene TRBJ1-1; 7 bases are a match to TRBD1. The trim removed 5 bases at V and 2 bases at J, leaving 5 bases unmatched. The germline V gene encodes CDR1 MNHNS and CDR2 SASEGT. The CDR3 is 14 amino acids. Here the CDR3 reads CASSRGQLNTEAFF. DNA for the CDR3: TGTGCCAGCAGTCGGGGACAGCTAAACACTGAAGCTTTCTTT.

This clone has only one observation. The rearrangement joins TRBV11-2 to TRBJ2-7; TRBD1 might be the D (6 bases). This CDR3 has 12 amino acids. With 3 bases removed from V and 6 bases from J, the gap between germline ends came to 9 bases. Germline CDR1 and CDR2: SGHAT and FQNNGV. DNA of the CDR3: TGTGCCAGCAGCTTTCAGGGGTTCGAGCAGTACTTC. Its translation is CASSFQGFEQYF.

The chain joins TRBV6-8 to TRBJ2-2, with 11 nucleotides matching TRBD1. Germline V gene sequence: CDR1 MNHGY, CDR2 SAAAGT. This CDR3 spans 13 amino acids. J lost 7 bases, V lost 6 bases, and 1 base had no gene match. CDR3 loop: CASRDRGRGELFF. In DNA, the CDR3 is TGTGCCAGCAGGGACAGGGGGCGCGGGGAGCTGTTTTTT.

The CDR3 is CASSPITGTSGRGTDTQYF. The CDR3 region has the DNA TGTGCCAGCAGCCCGATCACCGGGACTAGCGGGAGGGGCACAGATACGCAGTATTTT. The V call is TRBV28, the J call TRBJ2-3; 16 positions match TRBD2. Germline values: CDR1 MDHEN, CDR2 SYDVKM. Trimming removed 6 bases from V and 1 base from J; junction bases left unmatched: 10. This CDR3 has 19 amino acids.

The table lists this clone with a few counts. The CDR3 DNA sequence: TGTGCCTGGAGTAGCCAAAACAATGAAAAACTGTTTTTT. Protein sequence: CAWSSQNNEKLFF. The chain joins TRBV30 to TRBJ1-4; D is unresolved. Per germline, CDR1 GTSNPN and CDR2 SVGIG (reference sequence). V lost 2 bases to trimming and J lost 5 bases, with 9 bases between them. The CDR3 is made up of 13 amino acids.

The chain couples TRBV27 to TRBJ2-5; the match to TRBD1 covers 7 bases. Trimming removed 0 bases from V and 11 bases from J; junction bases left unmatched: 9. Germline loops: CDR1 MNHEY, CDR2 SMNVEV (reference sequence). The CDR3 covers 14 residues. CDR3 loop: CASSLSQGDPEQYF. The CDR3 DNA reads TGTGCCAGCAGTTTATCCCAGGGGGATCCGGAGCAGTACTTC.

The chain joins TRBV6-1 to TRBJ1-1; 9 bases align to TRBD1. CDR3 size: 16 residues. Germline CDR1 is MNHNS and CDR2 is SASEGT. V gave up 1 base and J gave up 3 bases; unmatched junction bases: 6. The CDR3 DNA sequence: TGTGCCAGCAGTGAAGGGGGACAGGGAGGGTACACTGAAGCTTTCTTT. Protein: CASSEGGQGGYTEAFF.

The rearrangement uses TRBV5-1 and TRBJ2-2; 7 bases fit TRBD2. The CDR3 consists of 17 residues. V lost 0 bases and J lost 0; bases outside the gene matches: 5. CDR1 is SGHRS and CDR2 is YFSETQ in the germline V gene. The CDR3 loop reads CASSLAPSGSNTGELFF. The CDR3 nucleotides are TGCGCCAGCAGCTTGGCCCCTAGCGGTTCGAACACCGGGGAGCTGTTTTTT. Combining the CDR3 with reference TRBV5-1 and TRBJ2-2 gives the whole variable domain KAGVTQTPRYLIKTRGQQVTLSCSPISGHRSVSWYQQTPGQGLQFLFEYFSETQRNKGNFPGRFSGRQFSNSRSEMNVSTLELGDSALYLCASSLAPSGSNTGELFFGEGSRLTVL.

This clone turned up a few times. This chain uses TRBV27 with TRBJ2-1; a weak D match, TRBD1 (5 bases). V was cut by 2 bases and J by 7 bases, with 6 bases left in between. This CDR3 region has 12 residues. Per germline, CDR1 MNHEY and CDR2 SMNVEV (reference sequence). CDR3 DNA sequence: TGTGCCAGCAGTTTACAGGGAAATGAGCAGTTCTTC. Protein: CASSLQGNEQFF.

The chain uses TRBV28 and TRBJ1-1, with D tentatively TRBD1 (5 bases). The germline V and J ends were trimmed by 3 bases and 4 bases, with 9 bases remaining between them. Germline V gene data show CDR1 as MDHEN and CDR2 as SYDVKM. CDR3 length: 13 residues. The CDR3 loop is CASSFKGITEAFF. CDR3 bases: TGTGCCAGCAGTTTCAAGGGGATCACTGAAGCTTTCTTT.

The chain recombines TRBV18 with TRBJ2-7; tentatively, D is TRBD2 (5 bases). V shed 2 bases and J shed 3 bases, with 11 bases lying between them. Germline V CDR1 and CDR2: KGHSH, LQKENI. The CDR3 totals 14 residues. The CDR3 loop reads CASSPAAANYEQYF. The CDR3 DNA is TGTGCCAGCTCACCAGCAGCGGCCAACTACGAGCAGTACTTC.